This TCR beta chain was captured by sequencing in a study of T cells in Graves' hyperthyroidism and ophthalmopathy. RNA transcripts were the template for amplifying TCR beta CDR3 regions. Using the HTBI primer set, a first-round RT-PCR was run on the TCR CDR3. TCRdb itself ran the multiplex PCR reads through MiXCR, one entry per CDR3 protein. The data show about 290,000 distinct CDR3 sequences, roughly an eighth seen once. In its sample, this clonotype was seen many times. As yet, its antigen is unknown. The CDR3 is 11 residues long. The study, taken as a whole, reports: Most expanded thyroid clonotypes above 0.001 recurred in blood.

This receptor was identified in a middle-aged woman with Graves' hyperthyroidism. The V and J genes are TRBV12-3 or TRBV12-4 and TRBJ2-2; 7 nucleotides line up with TRBD1. The sequencing input was blood. The CDR3 DNA is TGTGCAGCAGGGGGATCCGGGGAGCTGTTTTTT. This codes for CAAGGSGELFF.